Listed here is a single TCR beta chain. This CDR3 has 16 amino acids. The V gene's germline CDR1 is MNHEY and CDR2 SMNVEV (reference sequence). V lost 0 bases, J lost 2 bases, and 14 bases lay in between. The data are from a study of Ad26.COV2.S vaccination and SARS-CoV-2 variants. Background on the study: The authors gave Ad26.COV2.S intramuscularly, either once or twice 56 days apart.

Treatment noted: 15 to 20 received Ad26.COV2.S at low or high dose, single or two shots; about 5 received placebo; per-sample allocation not given. Repertoires come from day 63 after the first vaccine or placebo injection. Repertoires were generated with immunoSEQ multiplex PCR, while TCRdb's copy carries only in-frame clones and drops some. The top ten clones hold 3.4% of a sample with 360,000 or so clones, more than 75% of them seen once. The chain combines TRBV27 with TRBJ2-7; the D gene is possibly TRBD2 (5 bases). This specimen consisted of peripheral blood, obtained in a trial of Ad26.COV2.S vaccine versus placebo. The clonotype originates from a person aged 18 to 65 who received the Ad26.COV2.S COVID-19 vaccine or a placebo. The DNA of the CDR3 is TGTGCCAGCAGTTTATCGATAGCGACCCCTACCTACGAGCAGTACTTC. Translation gives CASSLSIATPTYEQYF.